The T cell receptor (beta chain) described here comes from a study of blood T cell repertoires in COVID-19. This clone was seen only once. Trimming removed 4 bases from V and 4 bases from J, with 8 bases in between. Germline V gene sequence: CDR1 LGHDT, CDR2 YNNKEL (reference sequence). The CDR3 contains 12 residues. The protocol was immunoSEQ multiplex PCR, while the TCRdb copy is restricted to in-frame clones and leaves out a portion. The sample shows about 120,000 clones, roughly 90% of them seen only once. The J gene is TRBJ2-7, the V gene TRBV3-1 (or the pseudogene TRBV3-2); D is possibly TRBD2 (6 bases). Sequencing was carried out using peripheral blood. The TCR originated in a human donor with acute or convalescent COVID-19. The donor label of this sample is uncertain. This chain's CDR3 is CASSLEGYEQYF. The CDR3 nucleotides read TGTGCCAGCAGCCTGGAGGGGTACGAGCAGTACTTC.